Listed below are T cell receptor beta chains from one sample, sequenced in a study of graft-versus-host responses after intestinal transplantation. No antigens are known for them. TCRdb's table, derived via immunoSEQ multiplex PCR, lists solely in-frame clones and lacks some. The profile shows approximately 110,000 clones, 93% of them singletons. Sequenced material: unstimulated CD8+ T cells sorted from spleen or lymph node cells, taken before transplant. These receptors were collected from a human donor who was the organ donor for an intestinal transplant. The CDR3 runs from the conserved cysteine through the conserved F or W. The D gene is left open where the match is weak. Only part of the rows carry a size: once, few, many, or a class if the clone is expanded.

>.|.|TRBJ2-7|TRBV2
TGTGCCAGCAGTGAACCAACTTCAGGTTACGAGCAGTACTTC
CASSEPTSGYEQYF
>.|.|TRBJ2-7|TRBV11-2
TGTGCCAGCAGCTTATTATACTCCATCGACGAGCAGTACTTC
CASSLLYSIDEQYF
>.|.|TRBJ1-5|TRBV7-8
TGTGCCAGCAGCTTAAGGGCAGCTTCCGAGCCCCAGCATTTT
CASSLRAASEPQHF
>.|.|TRBJ2-1|TRBV12-5
TGTGCTAGTGGTTTTGGGGATTACACATCTCCATTAGGATACAATGAGCAGTTCTTC
CASGFGDYTSPLGYNEQFF
>.|.|TRBJ2-7|TRBV7-8
TGTGCCAGTGCGGGTAACGAGCAGTACTTC
CASAGNEQYF
>.|.|TRBJ1-1|TRBV7-2
TGTGCCAGCAGCTTAGGCCCCACGGTCCAGAACACTGAAGCTTTCTTT
CASSLGPTVQNTEAFF
>.|once|TRBJ1-3|TRBV4-1
TGCGCCAGCAGCCAAGGGATCTACGGCTCTGGAAACACCATATATTTT
CASSQGIYGSGNTIYF
>TRBD2|.|TRBJ2-7|TRBV5-4
TGTGCCAGCAGCTTGGGTCTAGCGGGAGGACCGGGCGAGCAGTACTTC
CASSLGLAGGPGEQYF
>.|.|TRBJ2-2|TRBV19
TGTGCCAGTAGTATATTTTCTGGGGGGACAGCGACGAACACCGGGGAGCTGTTTTTT
CASSIFSGGTATNTGELFF
>.|.|TRBJ2-4|TRBV6-6
TGTGCCAGCACTCACTACGGGGGTCAAAACATTCAGTACTTC
CASTHYGGQNIQYF
>TRBD1|.|TRBJ1-1|TRBV4-1
TGCGCCAGCAGCCAAGACGTAGGGGGCCCTGAAGCTTTCTTT
CASSQDVGGPEAFF
>TRBD2|.|TRBJ2-3|TRBV11-2
TGTGCCAGCAGCTCGACTAGCGAAACAGATACGCAGTATTTT
CASSSTSETDTQYF
>.|.|TRBJ2-1|TRBV7-6
TGTGCCAGCAGCTTAGTCGGGAAATACAATGAGCAGTTCTTC
CASSLVGKYNEQFF
>TRBD2|.|TRBJ2-1|TRBV7-2
TGTGCCAGCAGCTTAGCAAAAGTCCTAGCGGGAGAGAATGAGCAGTTCTTC
CASSLAKVLAGENEQFF
>.|.|TRBJ2-3|TRBV28
TGTGCCAGCAGACCCCCAGGGGGGTTTGGCACAGATACGCAGTATTTT
CASRPPGGFGTDTQYF
>.|.|TRBJ2-3|TRBV19
TGTGCCAGTAGTGCGGTTAGCACAGATACGCAGTATTTT
CASSAVSTDTQYF